These T cell receptor beta chains were read from a single sample in a study of cytomegalovirus exposure and HLA in healthy donors. This table comes from immunoSEQ multiplex PCR, and its TCRdb copy is limited to in-frame clones, with some not included. The sample records about 97,000 clones, over 75% being singletons. Material for sequencing was PBMCs. The receptors were sampled from a man in his forties in good health and CMV-seropositive. Both conserved end residues are part of each CDR3. D genes are given only for firm matches. Size is stated for part of the rows, as once, few or many counts, or as a class when the clone is expanded.

J,V,size,D,DNA,CDR3
TRBJ1-5,TRBV13,few,-,TGTGCCAGCAGCTGGGCTCAGGGTGGCAATCAGCCCCAGCATTTT,CASSWAQGGNQPQHF
TRBJ1-2,TRBV6-1,-,TRBD1,TGTGCCAGCAGACGGGACAGCTATGGCTACACCTTC,CASRRDSYGYTF
TRBJ1-2,TRBV6-5,-,-,TGTGCCAGCAGTTACGAGGAGAACTATGGCTACACCTTC,CASSYEENYGYTF
TRBJ2-5,TRBV5-1,-,-,TGCGCCAGCAGCTTGGTGGTCGGAGGACAAGAGACCCAGTACTTC,CASSLVVGGQETQYF
TRBJ2-3,TRBV18,-,TRBD2,TGTGCCAGCTCACCATTAGCGGGGAGCACAGATACGCAGTATTTT,CASSPLAGSTDTQYF
TRBJ2-7,TRBV19,once,-,TGTGCCAGTACTGCGACAGACCGCTACGAGCAGTACTTC,CASTATDRYEQYF
TRBJ2-6,TRBV4-1,-,-,TGCGCCAGCAGCCGCCTAAATGTCAACTCTGGGGCCAACGTCCTGACTTTC,CASSRLNVNSGANVLTF
TRBJ2-5,TRBV27,-,-,TGTGCCAGCCAGTCTAGTCAAGAGACCCAGTACTTC,CASQSSQETQYF
TRBJ2-5,TRBV29-1,-,TRBD2,TGCAGCGTTGAACCCCCGGAAGCGGGAGCCGGGGAGACCCAGTACTTC,CSVEPPEAGAGETQYF
TRBJ2-2,TRBV19,-,TRBD2,TGTGCCAGTAGTACAAGGCTCGGACTAGCTATCAACACCGGGGAGCTGTTTTTT,CASSTRLGLAINTGELFF
TRBJ1-1,TRBV7-3,-,-,TGTGCCAGCAGCTTAACGGCGGACACTGAAGCTTTCTTT,CASSLTADTEAFF
TRBJ1-5,TRBV7-8,-,TRBD1,TGTGCCAGCAGCTTAGGGACAGGGGGCTTCAATCAGCCCCAGCATTTT,CASSLGTGGFNQPQHF
TRBJ2-7,TRBV5-1,-,TRBD2,TGCGCCAGCAGCGACCTCAGCGGGAGCTACGAGCAGTACTTC,CASSDLSGSYEQYF
TRBJ1-1,TRBV19,-,TRBD1,TGTGCCAGTAGTATAGCAAGGGGCCCAGGGGGTCGGAACGCTGAAGCTTTCTTT,CASSIARGPGGRNAEAFF
TRBJ2-1,TRBV18,-,-,TGTGCCAGCTCACCTGAGGTCTCCTACAATGAGCAGTTCTTC,CASSPEVSYNEQFF
TRBJ2-7,TRBV5-1,few,TRBD2,TGCGCCAGCAGCTTCGGGACTAGCGGAGCCTACGAGCAGTACTTC,CASSFGTSGAYEQYF
TRBJ2-1,TRBV5-1,-,TRBD2,TGCGCCAGCACTGGAGCGGGAGGGCCATCAGCGAGCTCCTACAATGAGCAGTTCTTC,CASTGAGGPSASSYNEQFF
TRBJ2-2,TRBV5-4,-,TRBD2,TGTGCCAGCAGGACCGGACTAGCGGGAGAAGCCGGGGAGCTGTTTTTT,CASRTGLAGEAGELFF
TRBJ2-3,TRBV7-2,few,-,TGTGCCAGCAGCTTACGACAGCTCACAGATACGCAGTATTTT,CASSLRQLTDTQYF
TRBJ2-2,TRBV30,-,-,TGTGCCTGGAGTGTAGAAGAGCTCGGGGAGCTGTTTTTT,CAWSVEELGELFF
TRBJ2-5,TRBV2,-,TRBD2,TGTGCCAGCAGTGAATTCCATGGGGCTAGCGGGGGGTCGTACCAAGAGACCCAGTACTTC,CASSEFHGASGGSYQETQYF